Shown below are 5 T cell receptor beta chains from a single sample sequenced in a study of radiation and T cells in renal cell carcinoma. Described time point: baseline pretreatment blood. As to treatment: 15 Gy SBRT to primary tumor, nephrectomy 4 weeks later. Here immunoSEQ multiplex PCR was the method, and the copy in TCRdb shows in-frame clones only, minus some. The sample comprises about 130,000 clones, roughly 84% of which are singletons, and around 13% rests with the top ten. Specimen: blood, collected from a patient whose treatment included radiotherapy and nephrectomy. These receptor sequences come from a woman between 50 and 59 years old with renal cell carcinoma.

V usage is TRBV19 and J usage is TRBJ2-5, with 7 bases matching TRBD2. The CDR3 length is 16 residues. The ends lost 5 bases at V and 2 bases at J; junction bases unmatched: 11. Germline values: CDR1 LNHDA, CDR2 SQIVND (reference sequence). CDR3 sequence: CASSLNQRGGQETQYF. The CDR3 DNA follows: TGTGCCAGTAGTCTAAACCAGCGGGGTGGACAAGAGACCCAGTACTTC.

The CDR3 DNA sequence: TGTGCCAGCAGCGAGAGCGGGGATAAGACAGATACGCAGTATTTT. It specifies CASSESGDKTDTQYF. J is TRBJ2-3 and V is TRBV4-2; 7 nucleotides line up with TRBD2. Germline CDR1 is LGHNA and CDR2 is YNFKEQ. The CDR3 has 15 amino acids. V shed 5 bases, J shed 3 bases, and the junction held 8 bases outside the gene matches.

This clone was counted a single time. This chain uses TRBV7-3 with TRBJ1-3; D gene ambiguous. Trimming cost V 4 bases and J 1 base, with 11 bases left between them. In germline, CDR1 is SGHTA, CDR2 FQGTGA. The CDR3 covers 15 residues. The CDR3 loop is CASSSLASSGNTIYF. The CDR3 DNA follows: TGTGCCAGCAGCTCCTTGGCTTCTTCTGGAAACACCATATATTTT. The entire variable domain, with the rest obtained from reference TRBV7-3 and TRBJ1-3, is as follows: GAGVSQTPSNKVTEKGKYVELRCDPISGHTALYWYRQSLGQGPEFLIYFQGTGAADDSGLPNDRFFAVRPEGSVSTLKIQRTERGDSAVYLCASSSLASSGNTIYFGEGSWLTVV.

This chain uses TRBV7-6 with TRBJ1-6; the D is unclear. The V end was cut by 5 bases, the J end by 9 bases, with 8 bases between. The CDR3 contains 12 residues. Per the germline V gene, CDR1 is SGHVS and CDR2 is FNYEAQ. The CDR3 reads CASSRPGSPLHF. The CDR3 DNA is TGTGCCAGCAGCCGCCCGGGTTCACCCCTCCACTTT.

V is TRBV11-1 and J is TRBJ2-5; D uncertain. V shed 6 bases and J shed 6 bases, with 17 bases lying between them. Germline V gene data show CDR1 as SGHAT and CDR2 as FQDESV (reference sequence). The CDR3 runs to 14 residues. CDR3 amino acids: CASSDQLDVKTQYF. CDR3 DNA sequence: TGTGCCAGCAGTGACCAATTAGACGTGAAGACCCAGTACTTC. The complete variable domain, with remaining parts taken from reference TRBV11-1 and TRBJ2-5, reads EAEVAQSPRYKITEKSQAVAFWCDPISGHATLYWYRQILGQGPELLVQFQDESVVDDSQLPKDRFSAERLKGVDSTLKIQPAELGDSAMYLCASSDQLDVKTQYFGPGTRLLVL.